This T cell receptor (beta chain) was identified during a study of T cells in Graves' hyperthyroidism and ophthalmopathy. The PBMCs had their origin in 8.5 to 10 ml of fresh peripheral blood. In its sample, this clonotype was seen many times. The V end lost 0 bases, the J end lost 3 bases, and 11 bases lay between the germline ends. This CDR3 contains 15 residues. Germline-derived CDR1 and CDR2 are MNHEY and SVGAGI. Amplification yielded TCR beta CDR3 regions, with RNA transcripts as the source. RT-PCR in the first round (using the HTBI primer set) targeted the TCR CDR3. TCRdb processed the multiplex PCR reads anew with MiXCR; each CDR3 protein has one entry. The data show 500,000 to 750,000 distinct CDR3 sequences, 14% seen once.

The sample taken for sequencing was blood. The chain carries TRBV6-5 and TRBJ1-2; unclear D gene. The TCR was taken from a woman under 30 with Graves' ophthalmopathy. The CDR3 protein is CASSYSYNNHYGYTF. In DNA form, the CDR3 reads TGTGCCAGCAGTTACTCGTACAACAACCACTATGGCTACACCTTC.